Below, one TCR beta chain is given with its context. These data are taken from a study of blood T cell repertoires in COVID-19. Study background: Spain, Italy and the United States supplied samples that represented acute and convalescent COVID-19. T cells, B-cell-depleted T cells, or PBMCs provided the cDNA or gDNA that served as material.

Authors' analysis steps: The authors estimated nucleated cell counts from reference gene primer amplification. Clones were sequenced by immunoSEQ multiplex PCR, and TCRdb holds only the in-frame ones, with some missing. V and J calls and clone size are copied from that table; D and trimming were computed from the DNA. Seen here are more than 200,000 clones, about 80% observed once, and the top ten hold more than 7%. Germline V gene lookup returns CDR1 SGHRS and CDR2 YFSETQ. Trimming stripped 0 bases from V and 0 bases from J, with 6 bases between. CDR3 length equals 14 residues. The receptor was derived from a man older than 75 with acute or convalescent COVID-19. The sequencing sample was made of peripheral blood. The genes are TRBV5-1 and TRBJ1-1; D not resolved. The CDR3 bases are TGCGCCAGCAGCTTGGCTACAGTGAACACTGAAGCTTTCTTT. It yields the protein CASSLATVNTEAFF.